This T cell receptor beta chain was observed in a study of blood T cell repertoires in COVID-19. Overall study: From T cells, B-cell-depleted T cells, or PBMCs came the material, which was cDNA or gDNA.

This CDR3 contains 15 residues. The germline V gene has CDR1 SEHNR and CDR2 FQNEAQ (reference sequence). Trimming cost V 3 bases and J 4 bases, with 13 bases left between them. The data were produced by immunoSEQ multiplex PCR, yet TCRdb's version contains in-frame clones alone and is incomplete. The sample yields 130,000 or so clones, roughly 88% seen once. This clonotype was obtained from a woman aged 60-75 years with acute or convalescent COVID-19. The chain recombines TRBV7-9 with TRBJ1-3; D is unclear. The sequenced sample consisted of peripheral blood. This CDR3 is CASSFGRPSGNTIYF. DNA for the CDR3: TGTGCCAGCAGCTTTGGGAGGCCTTCCGGAAACACCATATATTTT.